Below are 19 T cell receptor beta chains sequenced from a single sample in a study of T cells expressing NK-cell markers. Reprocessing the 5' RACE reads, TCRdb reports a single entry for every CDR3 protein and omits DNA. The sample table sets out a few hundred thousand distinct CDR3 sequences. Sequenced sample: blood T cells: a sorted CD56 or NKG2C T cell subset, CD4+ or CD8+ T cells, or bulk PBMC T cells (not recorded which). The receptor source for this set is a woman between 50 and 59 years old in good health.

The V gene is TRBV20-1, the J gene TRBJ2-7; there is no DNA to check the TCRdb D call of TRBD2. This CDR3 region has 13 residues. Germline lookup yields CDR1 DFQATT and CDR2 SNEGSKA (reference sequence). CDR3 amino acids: CSARVIAGREQYF.

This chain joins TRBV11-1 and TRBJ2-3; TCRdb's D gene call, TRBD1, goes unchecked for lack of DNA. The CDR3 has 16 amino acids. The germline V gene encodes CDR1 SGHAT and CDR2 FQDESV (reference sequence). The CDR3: CASSIYRQTQTDTQYF.

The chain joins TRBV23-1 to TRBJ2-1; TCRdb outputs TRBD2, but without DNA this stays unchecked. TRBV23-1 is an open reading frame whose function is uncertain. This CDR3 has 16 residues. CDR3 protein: CASSQSRDSSYNEQFF.

The CDR3 protein is CASSLPIADKRDRRTGELFF. The J gene is TRBJ2-2, the V gene TRBV4-2; with no DNA, the TCRdb D assignment of TRBD2 cannot be verified. CDR3 length equals 20 residues. Germline loops: CDR1 LGHNA, CDR2 YNFKEQ.

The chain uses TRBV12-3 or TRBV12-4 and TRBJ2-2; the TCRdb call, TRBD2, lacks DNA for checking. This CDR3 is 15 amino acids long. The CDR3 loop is CATLSAGGPNGELFF.

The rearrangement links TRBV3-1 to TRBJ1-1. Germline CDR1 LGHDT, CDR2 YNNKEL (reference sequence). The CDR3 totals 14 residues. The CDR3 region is CASSQVNRWTEAFF.

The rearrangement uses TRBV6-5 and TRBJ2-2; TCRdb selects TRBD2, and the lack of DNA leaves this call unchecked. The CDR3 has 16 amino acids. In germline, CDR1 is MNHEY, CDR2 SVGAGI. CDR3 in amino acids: CASSVTGAGLSGELFF.

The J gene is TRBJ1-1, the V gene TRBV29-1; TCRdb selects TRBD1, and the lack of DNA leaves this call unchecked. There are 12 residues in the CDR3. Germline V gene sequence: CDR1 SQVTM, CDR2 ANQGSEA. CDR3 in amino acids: CSASDRAGEAFF.

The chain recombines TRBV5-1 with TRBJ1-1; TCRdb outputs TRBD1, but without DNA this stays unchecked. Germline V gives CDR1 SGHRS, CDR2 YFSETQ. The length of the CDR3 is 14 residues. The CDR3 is CASSSQGMNTEAFF. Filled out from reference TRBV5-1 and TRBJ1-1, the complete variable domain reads KAGVTQTPRYLIKTRGQQVTLSCSPISGHRSVSWYQQTPGQGLQFLFEYFSETQRNKGNFPGRFSGRQFSNSRSEMNVSTLELGDSALYLCASSSQGMNTEAFFGQGTRLTVV.

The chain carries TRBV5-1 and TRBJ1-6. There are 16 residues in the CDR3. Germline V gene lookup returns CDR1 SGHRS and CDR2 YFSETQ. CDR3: CASSLTGYGANSPLHF.

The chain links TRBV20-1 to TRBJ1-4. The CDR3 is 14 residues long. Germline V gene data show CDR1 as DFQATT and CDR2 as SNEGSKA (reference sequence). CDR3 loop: CSARRSAVNEKLFF.

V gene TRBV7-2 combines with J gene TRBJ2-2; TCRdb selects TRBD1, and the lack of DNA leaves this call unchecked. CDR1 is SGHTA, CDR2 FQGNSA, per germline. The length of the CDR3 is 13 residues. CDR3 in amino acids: CASSLDPSGELFF.

CDR3: CASSPTRGGGNQPQHF. The chain couples TRBV6-5 to TRBJ1-5; TCRdb's D gene call, TRBD1, goes unchecked for lack of DNA. CDR1 and CDR2 from the germline V gene are MNHEY and SVGAGI. The CDR3 length is 16 residues.

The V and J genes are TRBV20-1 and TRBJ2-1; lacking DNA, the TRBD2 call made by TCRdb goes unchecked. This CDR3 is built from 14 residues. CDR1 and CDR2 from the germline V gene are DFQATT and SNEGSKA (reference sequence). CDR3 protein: CSAPRTSGRGEQFF.

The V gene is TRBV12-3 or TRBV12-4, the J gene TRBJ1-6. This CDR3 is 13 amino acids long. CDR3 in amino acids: CASSRGPNSPLHF.

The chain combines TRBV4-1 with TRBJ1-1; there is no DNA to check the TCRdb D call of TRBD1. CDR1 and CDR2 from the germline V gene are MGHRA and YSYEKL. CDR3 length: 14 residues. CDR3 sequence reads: CASSHADREFPAFF.

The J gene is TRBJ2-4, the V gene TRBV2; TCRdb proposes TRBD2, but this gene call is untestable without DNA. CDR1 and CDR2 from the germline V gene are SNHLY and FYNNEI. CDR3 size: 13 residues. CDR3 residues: CASSALALDIQYF.

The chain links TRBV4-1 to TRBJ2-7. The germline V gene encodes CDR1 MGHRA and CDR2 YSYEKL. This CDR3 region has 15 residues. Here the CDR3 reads CASSQDENRPYEQYF.

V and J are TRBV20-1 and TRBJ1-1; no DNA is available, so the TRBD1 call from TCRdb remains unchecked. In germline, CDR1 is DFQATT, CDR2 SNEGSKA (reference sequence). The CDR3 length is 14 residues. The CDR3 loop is CSARTRRGRTEAFF.